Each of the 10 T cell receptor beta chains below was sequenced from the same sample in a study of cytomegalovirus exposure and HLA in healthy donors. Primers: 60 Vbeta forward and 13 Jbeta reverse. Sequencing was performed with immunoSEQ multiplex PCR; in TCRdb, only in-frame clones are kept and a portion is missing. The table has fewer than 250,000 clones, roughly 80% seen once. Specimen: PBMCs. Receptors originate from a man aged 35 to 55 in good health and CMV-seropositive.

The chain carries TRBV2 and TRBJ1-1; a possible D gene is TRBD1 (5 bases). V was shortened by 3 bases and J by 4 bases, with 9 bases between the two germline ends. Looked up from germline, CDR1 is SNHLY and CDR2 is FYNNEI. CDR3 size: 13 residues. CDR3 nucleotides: TGTGCCAGCAGTGATCGGGGGGGCACTGAAGCTTTCTTT. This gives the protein CASSDRGGTEAFF.

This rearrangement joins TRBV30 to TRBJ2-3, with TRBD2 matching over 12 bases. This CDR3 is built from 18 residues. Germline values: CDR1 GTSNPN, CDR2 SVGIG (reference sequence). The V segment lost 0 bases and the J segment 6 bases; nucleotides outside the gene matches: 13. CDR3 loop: CAWSVRRTSGKGRDTQYF. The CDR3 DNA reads TGTGCCTGGAGTGTACGCCGGACTAGCGGGAAAGGGAGGGATACGCAGTATTTT.

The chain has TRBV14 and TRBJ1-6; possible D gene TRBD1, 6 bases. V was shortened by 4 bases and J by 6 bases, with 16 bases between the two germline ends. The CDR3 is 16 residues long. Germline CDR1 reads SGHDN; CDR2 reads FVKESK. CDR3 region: CASSRPGALGNSPLHF. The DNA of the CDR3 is TGTGCCAGCAGCCGACCAGGGGCACTTGGTAATTCACCCCTCCACTTT.

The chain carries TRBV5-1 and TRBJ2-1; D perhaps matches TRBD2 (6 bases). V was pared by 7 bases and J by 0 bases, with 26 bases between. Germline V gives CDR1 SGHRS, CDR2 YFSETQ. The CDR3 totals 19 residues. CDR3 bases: TGCGCCAGCGGACCTCTGGGCGGGGATACCGTGGGCTCCTACAATGAGCAGTTCTTC. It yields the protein CASGPLGGDTVGSYNEQFF. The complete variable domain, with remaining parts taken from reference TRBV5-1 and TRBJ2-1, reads KAGVTQTPRYLIKTRGQQVTLSCSPISGHRSVSWYQQTPGQGLQFLFEYFSETQRNKGNFPGRFSGRQFSNSRSEMNVSTLELGDSALYLCASGPLGGDTVGSYNEQFFGPGTRLTVL.

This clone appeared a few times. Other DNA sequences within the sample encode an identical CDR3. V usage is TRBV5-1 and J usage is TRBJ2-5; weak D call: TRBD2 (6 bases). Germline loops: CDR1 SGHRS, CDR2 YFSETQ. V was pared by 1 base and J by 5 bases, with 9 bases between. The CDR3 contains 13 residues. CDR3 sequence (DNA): TGCGCCAGCAGCTTGACAGGAGGGGAGACCCAGTACTTC. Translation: CASSLTGGETQYF.

The CDR3 loop is CASSIAWTANYEQYF. The CDR3 bases are TGTGCCAGTAGTATCGCCTGGACAGCGAACTACGAGCAGTACTTC. The V and J genes are TRBV19 and TRBJ2-7; possible D gene TRBD1, 6 bases. Trimming shortened V by 3 bases and J by 3 bases, and 15 bases separated the two germline ends. The CDR3 spans 15 residues. CDR1 LNHDA and CDR2 SQIVND come from the germline V gene (reference sequence).

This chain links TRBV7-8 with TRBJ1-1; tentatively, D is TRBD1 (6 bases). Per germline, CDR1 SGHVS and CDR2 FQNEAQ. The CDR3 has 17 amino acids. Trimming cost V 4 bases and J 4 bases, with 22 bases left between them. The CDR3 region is CASSSIGGKGVGTEAFF. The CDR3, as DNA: TGTGCCAGCAGCTCAATAGGGGGAAAGGGGGTGGGCACTGAAGCTTTCTTT.

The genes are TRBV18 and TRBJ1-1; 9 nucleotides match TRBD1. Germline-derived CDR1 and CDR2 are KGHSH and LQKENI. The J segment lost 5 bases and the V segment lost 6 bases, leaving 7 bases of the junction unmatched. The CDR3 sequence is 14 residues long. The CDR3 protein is CASSPTGGSTEAFF. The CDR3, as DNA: TGTGCCAGCTCCCCGACAGGGGGGTCTACTGAAGCTTTCTTT.

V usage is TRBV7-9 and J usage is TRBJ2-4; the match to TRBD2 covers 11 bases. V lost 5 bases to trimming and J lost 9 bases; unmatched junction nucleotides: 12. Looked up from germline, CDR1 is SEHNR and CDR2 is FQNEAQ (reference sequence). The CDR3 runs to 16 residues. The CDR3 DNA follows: TGTGCCAGCAGCCCCGAACTAGCGGGAGCGTGGGGCATTCAGTACTTC. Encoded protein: CASSPELAGAWGIQYF.

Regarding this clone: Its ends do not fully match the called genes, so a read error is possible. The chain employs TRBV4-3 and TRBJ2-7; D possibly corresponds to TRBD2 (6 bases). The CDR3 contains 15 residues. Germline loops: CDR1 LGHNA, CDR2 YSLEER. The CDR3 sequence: CASSQGSRGPYEQYF. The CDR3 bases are TGCGCCAGCAGTCAAGGTTCGCGGGGACCCTACGAGCAGTACTTC.